The clone carrying this TCR beta chain came up a few times. These data belong to a study of T cells after yellow fever vaccination. TCRdb recomputed calls from the 5' RACE reads with MiXCR, one row per CDR3 protein. Here the sample spans approximately 550,000 distinct CDR3 sequences, under 25% being singletons. The V end lost 4 bases, the J end lost 0 bases, and 11 bases lay between the germline ends. The length of the CDR3 is 15 residues. Looked up from germline, CDR1 is SGHKS and CDR2 is YYEKEE (reference sequence). The receptor was derived from a man younger than 40 who received the YFV17D yellow fever vaccine. The chain couples TRBV5-5 to TRBJ1-5, with D hard to call. The sequencing here drew on PBMCs, taken 15 days after the yellow fever booster vaccination. The CDR3: CASSTGLYSNQPQHF. The CDR3 DNA reads TGTGCCAGCAGCACCGGACTGTATAGCAATCAGCCCCAGCATTTT.